One TCR beta chain is described in this entry. Antigen specificity is unknown. These data belong to a study of graft-versus-host responses after intestinal transplantation. The overall study: Transplants given to recipients were multivisceral, liver-intestinal, or isolated intestinal. Anti-thymocyte globulin was used for induction in all recipients, who then took tacrolimus and steroids for approximately 3 years. Whole-study results and caveats: Allografts of patients with graft-donor T cell macrochimerism showed high graft-versus-host to host-versus-graft clone ratios. Marrow from the recipient contained GvH clones, some of which had appeared first in ileum or blood.

Sequenced by immunoSEQ multiplex PCR; TCRdb stores in-frame clones only, minus some. The top ten hold about 2.1% of the sample, which has about 40,000 clones, 91% seen once. The V gene's germline CDR1 is MDHEN and CDR2 SYDVKM. V gave up 2 bases and J gave up 1 base, with 6 bases separating them. The length of the CDR3 is 14 residues. The chain links TRBV28 to TRBJ2-1; D gene ambiguous. Sequenced material: PBMCs, taken 300 to 320 days after intestinal transplant. The receptor was derived from a human patient who received an intestinal transplant, so some T cells may come from the graft donor. CDR3: CASSLILSYNEQFF. The DNA of the CDR3 is TGTGCCAGCAGTTTAATCTTATCCTACAATGAGCAGTTCTTC. Full variable domain (outside the CDR3, taken from reference TRBV28 and TRBJ2-1): DVKVTQSSRYLVKRTGEKVFLECVQDMDHENMFWYRQDPGLGLRLIYFSYDVKMKEKGDIPEGYSVSREKKERFSLILESASTNQTSMYLCASSLILSYNEQFFGPGTRLTVL.